A selection of T cell receptor beta chains follows, all from one sample in a study of T cell responses to AZD1222 COVID-19 vaccine. Clones were read by immunoSEQ multiplex PCR, and TCRdb kept only the in-frame ones, dropping some. The sample contains about 120,000 clones, 70% to 90% of which appear only once. Sequencing used peripheral blood, obtained on day 0 of AZD1222 vaccination. These receptor sequences come from an adult in good health. Both conserved end residues are part of each CDR3. Each record gives: D gene, V gene, clone size, J gene, CDR3 DNA, CDR3 protein. A D gene is named only where the DNA matches it firmly. Size is omitted from some rows. Given values are once, few, many or a class for expanded clones.

>-|TRBV11-2|-|TRBJ1-3
TGTGCCAGCAGCCTAAGTGGGGGCCCCTCTGGAAACACCATATATTTT
CASSLSGGPSGNTIYF
>-|TRBV6-6|-|TRBJ1-4
TGTGCCAGCACTGCAGGGTGGGTGGGTGAAAAACTGTTTTTT
CASTAGWVGEKLFF
>-|TRBV28|-|TRBJ1-5
TGTGCCAGCAGTCCCCAAGGCGCCGGGGGCAATCAGCCCCAGCATTTT
CASSPQGAGGNQPQHF
>TRBD1|TRBV4-1|-|TRBJ1-2
TGCGCCAGCAGCCAACCGGGACAGGGGGTCGGCTACACCTTC
CASSQPGQGVGYTF
>TRBD1|TRBV19|-|TRBJ1-5
TGTGCCAGTAGTATAGGGGCACAGGGGATGAGCAATCAGCCCCAGCATTTT
CASSIGAQGMSNQPQHF
>-|TRBV27|-|TRBJ1-2
TGTGCCAGCAGTTTAGAACAGGGCATCCCGCGCTACACCTTC
CASSLEQGIPRYTF
>TRBD1|TRBV5-8|-|TRBJ1-6
TGTGCCAGCAGCTTACCAACAGGGGATCTCAATTCACCCCTCCACTTT
CASSLPTGDLNSPLHF
>-|TRBV18|-|TRBJ1-1
TGTGCCAGCTCACCTCCCCACACTGAAGCTTTCTTT
CASSPPHTEAFF
>TRBD2|TRBV6-6|-|TRBJ2-1
TGTGCCAGCAGCTCCGTGGGACTAGCGGGAAATGAGCAGTTCTTC
CASSSVGLAGNEQFF
>TRBD1|TRBV2|-|TRBJ1-1
TGTGCCAGTCGGGACAGCAACACTGAAGCTTTCTTT
CASRDSNTEAFF
>-|TRBV12-3/TRBV12-4|-|TRBJ1-2
TGTGCCAGCAGTTTGTTTGGAAACTATGGCTACACCTTC
CASSLFGNYGYTF
>-|TRBV2|-|TRBJ1-5
TGTGCCAGCAGCCTACAGGGCTCAAGGAATCAGCCCCAGCATTTT
CASSLQGSRNQPQHF
>-|TRBV29-1|-|TRBJ1-4
TGCAGCGTTGTCCCAGGGCTTAGTGAAAAACTGTTTTTT
CSVVPGLSEKLFF
>-|TRBV7-9|-|TRBJ2-3
TGTGCCAGCAGCTTATTGTTGGGAGATACGCAGTATTTT
CASSLLLGDTQYF
>-|TRBV5-8|-|TRBJ1-4
TGTGCCAGCAGCTTAAGGGCTGCTAATGAAAAACTGTTTTTT
CASSLRAANEKLFF
>-|TRBV20-1|once|TRBJ2-5
TGCAGTGCTAGTGCGCCTAGGGGGAGAGGGTACCAAGAGACCCAGTACTTC
CSASAPRGRGYQETQYF
>-|TRBV6-5|-|TRBJ1-4
TGTGCCAGCAGGCGGGGCCAGCGGAATGAAAAACTGTTTTTT
CASRRGQRNEKLFF
>-|TRBV19|-|TRBJ1-2
TGTGCCAGTAGTATATCAGGGAAGTATGGCTACACCTTC
CASSISGKYGYTF
>-|TRBV10-3|-|TRBJ2-2
TGTGCCATCAGTGAGTCGTGGTCCGGGGAGCTGTTTTTT
CAISESWSGELFF
>TRBD1|TRBV19|-|TRBJ1-4
TGTGCCAGTAGCCTATCGGGACAGCGTGAAAAACTGTTTTTT
CASSLSGQREKLFF
>-|TRBV2|-|TRBJ2-1
TGTGCCAGCAGTGGCCAGTTACACATGGATGAGCAGTTCTTC
CASSGQLHMDEQFF
>-|TRBV2|-|TRBJ1-2
TGTGCCAGCAGGACCGGGACGACCTATGGCTACACCTTC
CASRTGTTYGYTF
>-|TRBV13|once|TRBJ1-3
TGTGCCAGCAGCTTATATACAGGGACGGGAAACACCATATATTTT
CASSLYTGTGNTIYF
>-|TRBV27|-|TRBJ1-2
TGTGCCAGCGGCGTGACGACTGGCTGGCGTGGCTACACCTTC
CASGVTTGWRGYTF
>TRBD2|TRBV5-6|-|TRBJ2-2
TGTGCCAGCAGGAGACAACTAGCGGGTAACACCGGGGAGCTGTTTTTT
CASRRQLAGNTGELFF
>-|TRBV9|-|TRBJ2-7
TGTGCCAGCAGCGTAGGGCTAGTGAGGGAGCAGTACTTC
CASSVGLVREQYF
>-|TRBV10-2|-|TRBJ1-2
TGCGCCAGCAGACAGCAAGGGGAGGAAAGGAACAACTATGGCTACACCTTC
CASRQQGEERNNYGYTF
>-|TRBV6-6|-|TRBJ2-1
TGTGCCAGCAGCCCGTCCCCTGCCGACCAGTTCTTC
CASSPSPADQFF
>-|TRBV3-1/TRBV3-2|-|TRBJ2-7
TGTGCCAGCAGCCCGGACAGAGTTCGGGAGCAGTACTTC
CASSPDRVREQYF
>-|TRBV2|-|TRBJ1-2
TGTGCCAGCAGTGAATTGGGCAGGCATGGCTACACCTTC
CASSELGRHGYTF
>TRBD1|TRBV19|-|TRBJ1-5
TGTGCCAGTAGTATCAAAGACAGGGGATGGGGTCAGCCCCAGCATTTT
CASSIKDRGWGQPQHF
>-|TRBV5-1|-|TRBJ1-5
TGCGCCAGCAGCATCGGGACGCTTATGGGTCAGCCCCAGCATTTT
CASSIGTLMGQPQHF
>TRBD1|TRBV2|-|TRBJ2-2
TGTGCCAGCAGTGAACGGGACAGGGGTTCGGCCGGGGAGCTGTTTTTT
CASSERDRGSAGELFF
>-|TRBV2|-|TRBJ1-4
TGTGCCAGCAGTGAAACTTGGGTCGGGGAAAAACTGTTTTTT
CASSETWVGEKLFF